Below are 17 T cell receptor beta chains sequenced from a single sample in a study of T-cell memory formation after mild COVID-19. MiXCR, run by TCRdb on the 5' RACE reads, gives a single entry per CDR3 protein. The table has 300,000 to 400,000 distinct CDR3 sequences, about 21% seen once. The sequencing input was PBMCs or a T cell subset sorted from them (not recorded which). The source is an adult woman who had mild COVID-19 (a few samples of this study predate the infection). Cell type and time point are not known.

In this sample, this clonotype turned up a few times. The chain combines TRBV2 with TRBJ2-3; TRBD1 matches at 8 bases. The germline V gene encodes CDR1 SNHLY and CDR2 FYNNEI. Germline trimming cut 5 bases from V and 1 base from J; bases unmatched to any gene: 8. The CDR3 totals 16 residues. The CDR3 reads CASSSQQGARTDTQYF. The CDR3 DNA is TGTGCCAGCAGTTCCCAGCAGGGGGCCCGCACAGATACGCAGTATTTT.

In its sample, this clonotype was seen a few times. The chain joins TRBV20-1 to TRBJ1-2, with 8 nucleotides matching TRBD1. After removal of 0 bases from V and 6 bases from J, the junction contained 15 bases not matched to a gene. Germline CDR1 DFQATT, CDR2 SNEGSKA (reference sequence). This CDR3 is 17 amino acids long. The CDR3 DNA sequence: TGCAGTGCTAGAGATAGCACACGTGCAGGGGGCAGAAATGGCTACACCTTC. Protein sequence: CSARDSTRAGGRNGYTF.

This rearrangement joins TRBV5-5 to TRBJ1-1, with no clear D. The CDR3 is 13 amino acids. The V end lost 4 bases, the J end lost 8 bases, and 15 bases lay between the germline ends. Germline-derived CDR1 and CDR2 are SGHKS and YYEKEE (reference sequence). DNA of the CDR3: TGTGCCAGCAGCCTGGGTACAATAAGAGAAGCTTTCTTT. It translates to CASSLGTIREAFF.

The chain combines TRBV7-9 with TRBJ1-2; 10 nucleotides line up with TRBD1. J gave up 4 bases and V 5 bases, and 13 bases lay outside the gene matches. CDR1 SEHNR and CDR2 FQNEAQ come from the germline V gene (reference sequence). This CDR3 region has 17 residues. The CDR3 DNA sequence: TGTGCCAGCAGCCATCTGCCGGGACAGGGGTTATTCTATGGCTACACCTTC. Translating gives CASSHLPGQGLFYGYTF.

This chain links TRBV20-1 with TRBJ2-1; 8 positions agree with TRBD2. V dropped 5 bases and J dropped 4; count of bases not matched to a gene: 10. There are 15 residues in the CDR3. Germline V gene lookup returns CDR1 DFQATT and CDR2 SNEGSKA (reference sequence). CDR3 in amino acids: CSALRSQRGYNEQFF. CDR3 coding DNA: TGCAGTGCTCTCCGGAGCCAGCGGGGGTACAATGAGCAGTTCTTC.

The chain is built from TRBV20-1 and TRBJ1-1; 8 bases are a match to TRBD1. V gave up 0 bases and J gave up 11 bases; unmatched junction bases: 5. The germline CDR1 and CDR2 sequences are DFQATT and SNEGSKA (reference sequence). The CDR3 consists of 12 residues. CDR3 in amino acids: CSARDEQGAAFF. As DNA, the CDR3 is TGCAGTGCTAGAGATGAGCAGGGGGCGGCTTTCTTT.

This sequence joins TRBV12-3 or TRBV12-4 and TRBJ2-5; TRBD1 matches at 9 bases. The J segment lost 3 bases and the V segment lost 5 bases, leaving 7 bases of the junction unmatched. The CDR3 has 15 amino acids. For the CDR3, the DNA is TGTGCCAGCAGTCCCCGACAGGGGGGGAAAGAGACCCAGTACTTC. Protein product: CASSPRQGGKETQYF.

This sequence joins TRBV14 and TRBJ2-5; D is unclear. V was cut by 5 bases and J by 2 bases, with 6 bases left in between. The CDR3 spans 12 residues. Germline V gene lookup returns CDR1 SGHDN and CDR2 FVKESK. CDR3 sequence (DNA): TGTGCCAGCAGCGCCACACAAGAGACCCAGTACTTC. Amino acids: CASSATQETQYF.

J is TRBJ2-1 and V is TRBV5-1; D might be TRBD1 (6 bases). Germline V gene data show CDR1 as SGHRS and CDR2 as YFSETQ. CDR3 length: 11 amino acids. V was trimmed by 4 bases and J by 9 bases, leaving 8 bases between them. Here the CDR3 DNA reads TGCGCCAGCAGCGCGGACAGTGAGCAGTTCTTC. Translating it yields CASSADSEQFF. Combining the CDR3 with reference TRBV5-1 and TRBJ2-1 gives the whole variable domain KAGVTQTPRYLIKTRGQQVTLSCSPISGHRSVSWYQQTPGQGLQFLFEYFSETQRNKGNFPGRFSGRQFSNSRSEMNVSTLELGDSALYLCASSADSEQFFGPGTRLTVL.

The chain couples TRBV11-3 to TRBJ1-1; 8 bases are shared with TRBD1. The CDR3 is made up of 14 amino acids. Germline V gene data show CDR1 as SGHNT and CDR2 as YENEEA. J gave up 3 bases and V 5 bases, and 5 bases lay outside the gene matches. CDR3 sequence (DNA): TGTGCCAGCAGCACGGGACAGGAGTACACTGAAGCTTTCTTT. Translated: CASSTGQEYTEAFF.

This clonotype was counted a few times. The V and J genes are TRBV2 and TRBJ2-2; D uncertain. The germline V gene has CDR1 SNHLY and CDR2 FYNNEI. The CDR3 runs to 12 residues. The V end was cut by 7 bases, the J end by 5 bases, with 8 bases between. In DNA form, the CDR3 reads TGTGCCAGCAAGAAAGGGACCGGGGAGCTGTTTTTT. Protein sequence: CASKKGTGELFF.

The CDR3 region has the DNA TGTGCCAGCAGTCCAGGGGGTTGGGCAGATACGCAGTATTTT. It codes for CASSPGGWADTQYF. The gene calls are TRBV28 and TRBJ2-3; the match to TRBD1 covers 7 bases. The CDR3 totals 14 residues. V gave up 5 bases and J gave up 4 bases; unmatched junction bases: 6. Per germline, CDR1 MDHEN and CDR2 SYDVKM.

This clonotype was counted between two and nine times. The chain joins TRBV12-3 or TRBV12-4 to TRBJ2-7, with 10 bases matching TRBD2. The V and J ends lost 4 bases and 6 bases, in that order; junction bases with no gene match: 9. The CDR3 consists of 15 residues. The CDR3 DNA reads TGTGCCAGCAGTTCCGCTAGCGGGAGCCGTGGCGAGCAGTACTTC. Translating it yields CASSSASGSRGEQYF.

The chain is built from TRBV4-3 and TRBJ1-2, with 10 positions matching TRBD1. J gave up 5 bases and V 0 bases, and 9 bases lay outside the gene matches. The CDR3 is made up of 17 amino acids. CDR1 LGHNA and CDR2 YSLEER come from the germline V gene. CDR3 in amino acids: CASSQEFRQGAEYGYTF. Written as DNA, the CDR3 is TGCGCCAGCAGCCAAGAGTTTCGACAGGGGGCAGAGTATGGCTACACCTTC.

V usage is TRBV15 and J usage is TRBJ2-1, with 10 bases that match TRBD2. CDR1 and CDR2 from the germline V gene are LNHNV and YYDKDF (reference sequence). This CDR3 is 15 amino acids long. The junction had 5 bases not matched to a gene; V was cut back by 0 bases and J by 9 bases. The CDR3 DNA reads TGTGCCACCAGCAGAGATGGAGCGGGGGGGCGTGAGCAGTTCTTC. It yields the protein CATSRDGAGGREQFF.

The table lists this clonotype with a few counts. This chain links TRBV18 with TRBJ2-3; TRBD2 matches 9 bases. The germline V gene has CDR1 KGHSH and CDR2 LQKENI. The length of the CDR3 is 18 residues. J was trimmed by 0 bases and V by 2 bases; bases with no gene match: 9. As DNA, the CDR3 is TGTGCCAGCTCACCATCGACTAGCGGAGCCTATAGCACAGATACGCAGTATTTT. Amino acid sequence: CASSPSTSGAYSTDTQYF. The whole variable domain, filled in from reference TRBV18 and TRBJ2-3, reads NAGVMQNPRHLVRRRGQEARLRCSPMKGHSHVYWYRQLPEEGLKFMVYLQKENIIDESGMPKERFSAEFPKEGPSILRIQQVVRGDSAAYFCASSPSTSGAYSTDTQYFGPGTRLTVL.

As DNA, the CDR3 is TGCAGTGCTAGTGTCGGACAGCTCAATCAGCCCCAGCATTTT. Its protein is CSASVGQLNQPQHF. The chain combines TRBV20-1 with TRBJ1-5, with D maybe TRBD1 (6 bases). The V gene lost 3 bases and the J gene lost 3 bases, with 12 bases spanning the gap. CDR3 length: 14 amino acids. Germline V lookup: CDR1 DFQATT, CDR2 SNEGSKA (reference sequence).